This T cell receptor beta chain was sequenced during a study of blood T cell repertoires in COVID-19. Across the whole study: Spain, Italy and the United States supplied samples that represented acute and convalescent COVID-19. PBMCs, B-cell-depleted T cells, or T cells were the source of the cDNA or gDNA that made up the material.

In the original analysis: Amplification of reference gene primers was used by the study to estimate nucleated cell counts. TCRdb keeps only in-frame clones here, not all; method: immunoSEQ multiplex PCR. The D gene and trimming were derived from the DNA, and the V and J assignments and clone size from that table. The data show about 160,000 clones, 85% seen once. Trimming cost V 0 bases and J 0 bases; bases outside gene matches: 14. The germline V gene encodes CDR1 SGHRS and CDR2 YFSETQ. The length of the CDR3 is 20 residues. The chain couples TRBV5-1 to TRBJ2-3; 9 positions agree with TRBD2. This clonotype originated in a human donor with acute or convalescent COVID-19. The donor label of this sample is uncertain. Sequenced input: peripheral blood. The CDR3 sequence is CASSLGRPASGAFSTDTQYF. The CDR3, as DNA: TGCGCCAGCAGCTTGGGTAGACCGGCTAGCGGGGCTTTTAGCACAGATACGCAGTATTTT.